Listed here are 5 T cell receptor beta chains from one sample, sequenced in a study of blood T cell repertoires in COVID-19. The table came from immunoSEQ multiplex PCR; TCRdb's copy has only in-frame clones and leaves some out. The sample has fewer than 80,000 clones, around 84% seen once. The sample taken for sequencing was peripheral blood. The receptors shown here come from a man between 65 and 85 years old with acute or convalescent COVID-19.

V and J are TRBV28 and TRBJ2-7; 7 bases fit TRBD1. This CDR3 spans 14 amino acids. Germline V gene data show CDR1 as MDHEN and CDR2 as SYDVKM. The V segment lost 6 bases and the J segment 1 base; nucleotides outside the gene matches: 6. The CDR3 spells CASSRQGGSYEQYF. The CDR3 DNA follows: TGTGCCAGCAGCAGACAGGGTGGGTCCTACGAGCAGTACTTC.

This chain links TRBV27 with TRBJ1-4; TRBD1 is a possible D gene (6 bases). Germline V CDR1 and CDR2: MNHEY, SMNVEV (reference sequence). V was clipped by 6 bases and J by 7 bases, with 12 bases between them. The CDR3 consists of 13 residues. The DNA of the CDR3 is TGTGCCAGCAGCTCCGCCAGGGGTGAAAAACTGTTTTTT. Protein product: CASSSARGEKLFF. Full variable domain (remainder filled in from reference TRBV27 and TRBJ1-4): EAQVTQNPRYLITVTGKKLTVTCSQNMNHEYMSWYRQDPGLGLRQIYYSMNVEVTDKGDVPEGYKVSRKEKRNFPLILESPSPNQTSLYFCASSSARGEKLFFGSGTQLSVL.

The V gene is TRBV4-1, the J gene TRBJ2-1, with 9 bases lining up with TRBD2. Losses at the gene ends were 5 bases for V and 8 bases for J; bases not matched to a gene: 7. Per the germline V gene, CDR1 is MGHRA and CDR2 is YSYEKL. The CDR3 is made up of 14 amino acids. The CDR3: CASSLGLATDEQFF. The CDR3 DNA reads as TGCGCCAGCAGCTTGGGACTAGCTACAGATGAGCAGTTCTTC.

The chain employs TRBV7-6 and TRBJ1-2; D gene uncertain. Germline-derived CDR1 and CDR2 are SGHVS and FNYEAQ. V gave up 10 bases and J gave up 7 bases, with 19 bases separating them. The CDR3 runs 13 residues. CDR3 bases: TGTGCCACCCAGTTGGCAGAGGCAGCTGGCTACACCTTC. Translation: CATQLAEAAGYTF.

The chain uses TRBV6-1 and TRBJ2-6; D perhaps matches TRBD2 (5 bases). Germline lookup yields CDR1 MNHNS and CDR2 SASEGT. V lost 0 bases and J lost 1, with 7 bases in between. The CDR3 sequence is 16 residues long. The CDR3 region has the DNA TGTGCCAGCAGTGAAGCCTCGGGGTCTGGGGCCAACGTCCTGACTTTC. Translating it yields CASSEASGSGANVLTF.